The clone carrying this T cell receptor beta chain was counted a few times. The antigen remains undetermined. This sample is part of a study of T cell repertoires in aging, cancer and after chemotherapy. Study-level background: Pre- and post-chemotherapy samples were paired from glioblastoma patients treated with temozolomide-based therapy.

Regarding the study as a whole: Loss of evenness, beyond lost richness, contributed to age-related TCR diversity decline in cancer patients. Untreated cancer patients had significantly lower blood TCR diversity than age-matched healthy donors. The repertoire data cannot show anything about immunological memory following chemotherapy.

The template was genomic DNA from peripheral blood, not RNA. The CDR3 runs 13 residues. Germline V lookup: CDR1 SGHTA, CDR2 FQGNSA. Trimming took off 5 bases at V and 0 bases at J, with 7 bases between the two ends. Rearranged V-D-J TRB sequences were amplified with a mixed TRB-A/B primer pool. One entry per CDR3 protein, called by TCRdb with MiXCR from the multiplex PCR reads. The sample lists roughly 2,000 distinct CDR3 sequences, 30% occurring once. This sequence was found in a human donor with a solid tumor. The V gene is TRBV7-2, the J gene TRBJ1-1, with D unresolved. Sequences were obtained from blood. CDR3 region: CASSMHMNTEAFF. Here the CDR3 DNA reads TGTGCCAGCAGCATGCATATGAACACTGAAGCTTTCTTT.